What follows are 15 T cell receptor beta chains derived from one specimen sequenced in a study of T cell responses to AZD1222 COVID-19 vaccine. Assay: immunoSEQ multiplex PCR; the TCRdb copy retains only in-frame clones and omits some. The table records about 180,000 clones, around 90% of them present only once. The sample in question was peripheral blood, obtained on day 0 of AZD1222 vaccination. The receptors here all came from an adult in good health.

The J gene is TRBJ1-5, the V gene TRBV7-6; perhaps TRBD1 as D (5 bases). This CDR3 comprises 15 residues. V was cut by 7 bases and J by 5 bases, with 18 bases left in between. From germline, CDR1 is SGHVS and CDR2 FNYEAQ. CDR3 in amino acids: CASTLGTDRDQPQHF. The CDR3 coding sequence is TGTGCCAGCACCCTAGGGACCGATCGGGATCAGCCCCAGCATTTT.

CDR3 sequence reads: CASSPVYSNQPQHF. CDR3 sequence (DNA): TGTGCCAGCAGCCCCGTATATAGCAATCAGCCCCAGCATTTT. This chain links TRBV7-2 with TRBJ1-5, with D hard to call. This CDR3 is 14 amino acids long. Trimming removed 5 bases from V and 0 bases from J, with 8 bases in between. The germline V gene has CDR1 SGHTA and CDR2 FQGNSA.

The V and J genes are TRBV7-2 and TRBJ2-7; D might be TRBD2 (5 bases). CDR3 length: 15 amino acids. Germline V gives CDR1 SGHTA, CDR2 FQGNSA. Trimming removed 5 bases from V and 0 bases from J, with 14 bases in between. As DNA, the CDR3 is TGTGCCAGCAGCCTCCACTCGGGGAACTCCTACGAGCAGTACTTC. This translates into CASSLHSGNSYEQYF. Full variable domain (rest looked up from reference TRBV7-2 and TRBJ2-7): GAGVSQSPSNKVTEKGKDVELRCDPISGHTALYWYRQSLGQGLEFLIYFQGNSAPDKSGLPSDRFSAERTGGSVSTLTIQRTQQEDSAVYLCASSLHSGNSYEQYFGPGTRLTVT.

This clone has a handful of counts. The rearrangement links TRBV2 to TRBJ1-2; the D gene is possibly TRBD1 (6 bases). There are 14 residues in the CDR3. Germline V CDR1 and CDR2: SNHLY, FYNNEI. Trimming removed 5 bases from V and 2 bases from J, with 12 bases in between. DNA for the CDR3: TGTGCCAGCAGTTTAGGACAGAGGAACTATGGCTACACCTTC. Translated: CASSLGQRNYGYTF.

In this sample, this clone turned up a few times. This chain joins TRBV10-1 and TRBJ2-7; 7 positions match TRBD2. Germline V gene lookup returns CDR1 WNHNN and CDR2 SYGVQD (reference sequence). The ends lost 2 bases at V and 3 bases at J; junction bases unmatched: 4. This CDR3 has 14 amino acids. The CDR3 nucleotides read TGCGCCAGCAGTGAGGGGCTAGCGGTCTACGAGCAGTACTTC. It yields the protein CASSEGLAVYEQYF.

This clone showed up just once. As DNA, the CDR3 is TGTGCCAGCAGTTACGAACCAGCATCCTACGAGCAGTACTTC. It yields the protein CASSYEPASYEQYF. This chain joins TRBV6-5 and TRBJ2-7; D gene ambiguous. The ends were cut back, 2 bases at V and 1 base at J, with 9 bases in the middle. This CDR3 comprises 14 residues. Per the germline V gene, CDR1 is MNHEY and CDR2 is SVGAGI.

The chain is built from TRBV19 and TRBJ1-3, with TRBD1 identical over 8 bases. CDR3 length: 15 residues. Germline CDR1 and CDR2: LNHDA and SQIVND (reference sequence). The V and J ends lost 7 bases and 0 bases, in that order; junction bases with no gene match: 5. The CDR3 sequence is CASIGTGPSGNTIYF. For the CDR3, the DNA is TGTGCCAGTATCGGGACAGGACCCTCTGGAAACACCATATATTTT.

This chain uses TRBV5-1 with TRBJ1-2, with D possibly being TRBD1 (5 bases). The CDR3 covers 13 residues. From germline, CDR1 is SGHRS and CDR2 YFSETQ. V gave up 5 bases and J gave up 4 bases, with 12 bases separating them. For the CDR3, the DNA is TGCGCCAGCAGGGGGACTCAGGCCTATGGCTACACCTTC. Amino acids: CASRGTQAYGYTF.

This clone was recorded a few times. The gene calls are TRBV6-4 and TRBJ1-6; no clear D. V shed 3 bases and J shed 5 bases, with 5 bases lying between them. The germline gives CDR1 MRHNA, CDR2 SNTAGT. This CDR3 contains 13 residues. The chain's CDR3 is CASSERNNSPLHF. CDR3 DNA sequence: TGTGCCAGCAGTGAGAGGAATAATTCACCCCTCCACTTT.

This clone came up once. This chain links TRBV28 with TRBJ2-1, with 7 bases aligning to TRBD1. The CDR3 loop spans 13 amino acids. Germline-derived CDR1 and CDR2 are MDHEN and SYDVKM. V shed 2 bases, J shed 10 bases, and the junction held 5 bases outside the gene matches. The CDR3 bases are TGTGCCAGCAGTTTACCACAGGGGATGGAGCAGTTCTTC. This encodes CASSLPQGMEQFF.

The chain recombines TRBV29-1 with TRBJ1-1, with D uncertain. Per the germline V gene, CDR1 is SQVTM and CDR2 is ANQGSEA. The CDR3 is 12 amino acids. Trimming pared 8 bases from V and 7 bases from J, leaving 17 bases between. The CDR3 is CSSLAQADEAFF. Written as DNA, the CDR3 is TGCAGCTCCCTAGCCCAGGCAGATGAAGCTTTCTTT.

The J gene is TRBJ2-2, the V gene TRBV5-1; 7 nucleotides line up with TRBD1. The J segment lost 3 bases and the V segment lost 2 bases, leaving 4 bases of the junction unmatched. CDR1 SGHRS and CDR2 YFSETQ come from the germline V gene. This CDR3 region has 15 residues. The CDR3 region has the DNA TGCGCCAGCAGCTTCAAAGGGGGCGACACCGGGGAGCTGTTTTTT. This sequence encodes CASSFKGGDTGELFF.

This clone was observed a single time. The V and J genes are TRBV27 and TRBJ2-1; D might be TRBD2 (6 bases). V was clipped by 6 bases and J by 2 bases, with 14 bases between them. Germline assignment: CDR1 MNHEY and CDR2 SMNVEV (reference sequence). The CDR3 totals 15 residues. CDR3 sequence (DNA): TGTGCCAGCAGCCTGGGACTCGCCGCCTACAATGAGCAGTTCTTC. Translating it yields CASSLGLAAYNEQFF.

The J gene is TRBJ1-2, the V gene TRBV5-1, with D tentatively TRBD1 (6 bases). Germline V gene sequence: CDR1 SGHRS, CDR2 YFSETQ. V lost 4 bases and J lost 8, with 18 bases in between. The CDR3 consists of 14 residues. The CDR3 coding sequence is TGCGCCAGCAGCCAGGGCAACAGGGTCGGAGGCTACACCTTC. It yields the protein CASSQGNRVGGYTF. Variable domain in full (rest from reference TRBV5-1 and TRBJ1-2): KAGVTQTPRYLIKTRGQQVTLSCSPISGHRSVSWYQQTPGQGLQFLFEYFSETQRNKGNFPGRFSGRQFSNSRSEMNVSTLELGDSALYLCASSQGNRVGGYTFGSGTRLTVV.

This chain links TRBV30 with TRBJ1-2; no clear D gene. V gave up 0 bases and J gave up 1 base, with 3 bases separating them. CDR1 is GTSNPN, CDR2 SVGIG, per germline (reference sequence). CDR3 size: 12 residues. Here the CDR3 DNA reads TGTGCCTGGAGTGTTGTTAACTATGGCTACACCTTC. This translates into CAWSVVNYGYTF.